The present T cell receptor beta chain was sequenced within a study of siplizumab effects on memory and regulatory T cells. The CDR3 contains 15 residues. Germline V lookup: CDR1 SGHRS, CDR2 YFSETQ. Trimming at V came to 3 bases and at J to 5 bases, leaving 9 bases not matched to a gene. Whole-study findings and limits: The study found that mappable alloreactive CD4+ clones averaged roughly 70% Treg-derived with siplizumab and over 25% in controls. No naive or memory phenotype could be assigned to roughly 75-97% of proliferating clones. The suppressive capacity of proliferating Tregs from siplizumab cultures remained unconfirmed. Naive T cells looked more diverse than memory cells and looked like major alloresponse contributors.

Points on this clone: What it binds is not known.

Some clones are missing from TCRdb's copy, which holds only in-frame ones; the method was immunoSEQ multiplex PCR. The sample lists about 110,000 clones; roughly 92% were seen once. The sequenced sample consisted of CD4+ T cells sorted from blood. V and J are TRBV5-1 and TRBJ2-3; 7 bases fit TRBD1. The sequence was collected from a human donor in good health. The DNA for the CDR3 is TGCGCCAGCAGCTCTGTCCGGGACAGCCGAGATACGCAGTATTTT. Its protein is CASSSVRDSRDTQYF.